A single sample is the source of the 5 T cell receptor beta chains below, sequenced in a study of long-term antiretroviral therapy in people with HIV. The run of the v3.0 immunoSEQ assay was at survey level. TCRdb's table, derived via immunoSEQ multiplex PCR, lists solely in-frame clones and lacks some. The data contain 12,000 or so clones, over 65% of them singletons. The sample consisted of unsorted PBMCs, taken just under 3.2 years before starting antiretroviral therapy. Receptors originate from a man aged 35 to 55 with HIV.

This sequence joins TRBV14 and TRBJ2-7; possibly TRBD2 for D (6 bases). This CDR3 spans 15 amino acids. Germline V gene sequence: CDR1 SGHDN, CDR2 FVKESK. V was shortened by 2 bases and J by 3 bases, with 14 bases between the two germline ends. CDR3 bases: TGTGCCAGCAGCCAATACTCGGGACTTGGCTACGAGCAGTACTTC. Amino acid sequence: CASSQYSGLGYEQYF.

The genes are TRBV28 and TRBJ1-1; no clear D. There are 12 residues in the CDR3. Trimming cost V 11 bases and J 3 bases, with 13 bases left between them. Germline loops: CDR1 MDHEN, CDR2 SYDVKM. CDR3 residues: CAGGPPHTEAFF. CDR3 DNA: TGTGCCGGAGGACCTCCACACACTGAAGCTTTCTTT. Complete variable domain (other parts from reference TRBV28 and TRBJ1-1): DVKVTQSSRYLVKRTGEKVFLECVQDMDHENMFWYRQDPGLGLRLIYFSYDVKMKEKGDIPEGYSVSREKKERFSLILESASTNQTSMYLCAGGPPHTEAFFGQGTRLTVV.

This chain joins TRBV4-3 and TRBJ2-5, with unresolved D. The ends were cut back, 3 bases at V and 5 bases at J, with 13 bases in the middle. The CDR3 covers 14 residues. Germline V gene sequence: CDR1 LGHNA, CDR2 YSLEER. The CDR3, as DNA: TGCGCCAGCAGCCAGGATGCTAGTACGGAGACCCAGTACTTC. As protein: CASSQDASTETQYF.

V and J are TRBV30 and TRBJ1-3, with a possible D match to TRBD1 (5 bases). From germline, CDR1 is GTSNPN and CDR2 SVGIG (reference sequence). CDR3 length: 15 residues. Trimming took 2 bases from V and 4 from J, leaving 15 bases between them. This chain's CDR3 is CAWSPTGRAGNTIYF. The CDR3 DNA is TGTGCCTGGAGTCCTACAGGACGGGCGGGAAACACCATATATTTT.

J is TRBJ2-7 and V is TRBV14; 8 nucleotides align to TRBD2. The germline V gene has CDR1 SGHDN and CDR2 FVKESK. The CDR3 covers 15 residues. With V trimmed by 3 bases and J by 4 bases, 8 bases remained unmatched. The CDR3 DNA sequence: TGTGCCAGCAGCCACATCGGGAGGGCCATTTACGAGCAGTACTTC. Its translation is CASSHIGRAIYEQYF. Supplemented by reference TRBV14 and TRBJ2-7, the full variable domain reads EAGVTQFPSHSVIEKGQTVTLRCDPISGHDNLYWYRRVMGKEIKFLLHFVKESKQDESGMPNNRFLAERTGGTYSTLKVQPAELEDSGVYFCASSHIGRAIYEQYFGPGTRLTVT.